The 5 T cell receptor beta chains given below trace back to one sample, sequenced in a study of CD8 T cells in Susac syndrome. A quantity of about 0.5 to 1 ug RNA underwent reverse transcription using random hexamers. TCRdb analysed the immunoSEQ multiplex PCR reads with MiXCR anew, one entry per CDR3 protein. There are about 71,000 distinct CDR3 sequences in the sample; nearly 96% occur only once, and 0.1% to 0.12% lies in the top ten. Specimen: CD4+ T cells from PBMCs. The receptors here all came from a human donor with multiple sclerosis.

The V call is TRBV12-3 or TRBV12-4, the J call TRBJ1-4; the D is unclear. CDR3 length: 16 residues. The V end was cut by 6 bases, the J end by 8 bases, with 22 bases between. The CDR3 nucleotides are TGTGCCAGCAGCTCCACCCGTGGGCTAATCGGCGAAAAACTGTTTTTT. Translating it yields CASSSTRGLIGEKLFF.

This chain uses TRBV7-2 with TRBJ1-5, with D unclear. Germline V gene sequence: CDR1 SGHTA, CDR2 FQGNSA. With 2 bases removed from V and 3 bases from J, the gap between germline ends came to 11 bases. The length of the CDR3 is 15 residues. The CDR3 loop is CASSLFGDYNQPQHF. CDR3 nucleotide sequence: TGTGCCAGCAGCTTATTCGGGGATTACAATCAGCCCCAGCATTTT.

The chain links TRBV7-8 to TRBJ2-5, with 9 bases aligning to TRBD1. CDR1 is SGHVS and CDR2 is FQNEAQ in the germline V gene. Trimming cost V 3 bases and J 2 bases; bases outside gene matches: 4. This CDR3 is 15 amino acids long. The CDR3 nucleotides are TGTGCCAGCAGCTTCGACAGGGGGAGACAAGAGACCCAGTACTTC. Translated: CASSFDRGRQETQYF.

The chain combines TRBV14 with TRBJ2-1, with TRBD2 matching over 12 bases. The CDR3 loop spans 16 amino acids. Germline assignment: CDR1 SGHDN and CDR2 FVKESK. With V trimmed by 4 bases and J by 4 bases, 5 bases remained unmatched. CDR3 coding DNA: TGTGCCAGCAGCCGAACTAGCGGGGGGATTTACAATGAGCAGTTCTTC. Translating gives CASSRTSGGIYNEQFF.

The chain carries TRBV28 and TRBJ2-7; no definite D call. This CDR3 has 14 amino acids. The germline V gene has CDR1 MDHEN and CDR2 SYDVKM. Deletions cut 6 bases from V and 3 bases from J, with 15 bases between. CDR3 residues: CASSPLGSHYEQYF. CDR3 coding DNA: TGTGCCAGCAGCCCCCTAGGAAGTCACTACGAGCAGTACTTC.